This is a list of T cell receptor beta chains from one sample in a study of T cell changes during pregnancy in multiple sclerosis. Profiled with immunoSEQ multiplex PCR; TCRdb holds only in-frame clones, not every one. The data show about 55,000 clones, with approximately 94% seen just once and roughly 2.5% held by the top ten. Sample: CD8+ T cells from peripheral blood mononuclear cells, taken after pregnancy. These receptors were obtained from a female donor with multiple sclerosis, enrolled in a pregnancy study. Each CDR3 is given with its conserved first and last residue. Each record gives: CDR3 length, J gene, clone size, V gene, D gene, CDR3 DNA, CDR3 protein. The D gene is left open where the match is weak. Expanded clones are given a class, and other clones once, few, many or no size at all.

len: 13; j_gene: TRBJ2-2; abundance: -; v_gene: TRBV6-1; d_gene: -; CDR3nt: TGTGCCAGCAGTGAAGGAGGCACCGGGGAGCTGTTTTTT; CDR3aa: CASSEGGTGELFF
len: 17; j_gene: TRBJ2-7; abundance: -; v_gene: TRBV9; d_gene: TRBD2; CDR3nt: TGTGCCAGCAGCGCCAGGGAACTAGCGGGAGATAGGGACGAGCAGTACTTC; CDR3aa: CASSARELAGDRDEQYF
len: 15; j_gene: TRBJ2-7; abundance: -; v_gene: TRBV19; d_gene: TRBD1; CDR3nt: TGTGCCAGTAGTACCGGGACAGGTTTCCCCTACGAGCAGTACTTC; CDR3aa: CASSTGTGFPYEQYF
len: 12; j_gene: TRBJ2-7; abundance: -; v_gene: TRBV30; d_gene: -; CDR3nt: TGTGCCTGGAGTACAGGAAGCTACGAGCAGTACTTC; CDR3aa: CAWSTGSYEQYF
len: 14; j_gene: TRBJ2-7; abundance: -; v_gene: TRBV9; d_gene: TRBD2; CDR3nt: TGTGCCAGCAGCCCACTAGCGGGAGGGTACGAGCAGTACTTC; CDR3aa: CASSPLAGGYEQYF
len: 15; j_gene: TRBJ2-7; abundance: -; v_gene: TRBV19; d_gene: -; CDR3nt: TGTGCCAGTAGTATAGCTTCCAGGGGTCCCTACGAGCAGTACTTC; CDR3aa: CASSIASRGPYEQYF
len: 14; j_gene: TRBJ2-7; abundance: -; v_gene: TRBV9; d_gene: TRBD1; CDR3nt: TGTGCCAGCAGCCCGGACAGGGGCTCCTACGAGCAGTACTTC; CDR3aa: CASSPDRGSYEQYF
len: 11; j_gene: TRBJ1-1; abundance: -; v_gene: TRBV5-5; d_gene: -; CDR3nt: TGTGCCAGCAGCTTCGGCGGTGAAGCTTTCTTT; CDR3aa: CASSFGGEAFF
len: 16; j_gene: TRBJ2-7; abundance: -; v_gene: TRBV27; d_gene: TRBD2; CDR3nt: TGTGCCAGCACCCTTATAGGCGGGAGTGACGGCTACGAGCAGTACTTC; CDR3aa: CASTLIGGSDGYEQYF
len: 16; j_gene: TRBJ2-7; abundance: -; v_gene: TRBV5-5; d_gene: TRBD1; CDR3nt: TGTGCCAGCAGCTTGTCTCCGACAGGGGACTTCTACGAGCAGTACTTC; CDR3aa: CASSLSPTGDFYEQYF
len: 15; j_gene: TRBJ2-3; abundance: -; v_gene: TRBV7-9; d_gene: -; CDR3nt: TGTGCCAGCAGCTTAGTAACAGCTTACACAGATACGCAGTATTTT; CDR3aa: CASSLVTAYTDTQYF
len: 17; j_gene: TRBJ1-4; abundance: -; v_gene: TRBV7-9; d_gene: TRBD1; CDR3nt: TGTGCCAGCAGCTCACTAGATGGACAGGGAGGTCATGAAAAACTGTTTTTT; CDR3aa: CASSSLDGQGGHEKLFF
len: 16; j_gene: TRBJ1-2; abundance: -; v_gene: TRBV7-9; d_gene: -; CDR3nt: TGTGCCAGCAGCTTAGCGGGGGCCGGGTCAAACTATGGCTACACCTTC; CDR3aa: CASSLAGAGSNYGYTF
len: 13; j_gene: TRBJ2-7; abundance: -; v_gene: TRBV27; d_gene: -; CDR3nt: TGTGCCAGCAGCCTTACTAGGAGCTACGAGCAGTACTTC; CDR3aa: CASSLTRSYEQYF
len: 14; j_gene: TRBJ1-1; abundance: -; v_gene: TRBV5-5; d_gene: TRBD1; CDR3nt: TGTGCCAGCAGCACAGGGGGCCTGAACACTGAAGCTTTCTTT; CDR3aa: CASSTGGLNTEAFF
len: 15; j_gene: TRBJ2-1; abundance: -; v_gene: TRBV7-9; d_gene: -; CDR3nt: TGTGCCAGCAGCCCGACACTCGTCTCCTACAATGAGCAGTTCTTC; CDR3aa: CASSPTLVSYNEQFF
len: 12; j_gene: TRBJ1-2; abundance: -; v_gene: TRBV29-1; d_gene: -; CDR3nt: TGCAGCGCAGACGACAGGATGAATGGCTACACCTTC; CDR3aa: CSADDRMNGYTF
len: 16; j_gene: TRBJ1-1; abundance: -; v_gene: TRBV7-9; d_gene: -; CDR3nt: TGTGCCAGCAGCTCACATTTACAGGCCGGAGGGACTGAAGCTTTCTTT; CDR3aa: CASSSHLQAGGTEAFF
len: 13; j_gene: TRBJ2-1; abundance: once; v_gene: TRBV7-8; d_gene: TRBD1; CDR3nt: TGTGCCAGCAGCTTAGGACAGGGCAATGAGCAGTTCTTC; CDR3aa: CASSLGQGNEQFF
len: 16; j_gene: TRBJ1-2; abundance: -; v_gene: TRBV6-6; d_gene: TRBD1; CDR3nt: TGTGCCAGCACCCCGATAACAGGGGGCAACTTCTATGGCTACACCTTC; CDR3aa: CASTPITGGNFYGYTF
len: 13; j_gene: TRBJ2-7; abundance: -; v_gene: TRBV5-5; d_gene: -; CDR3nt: TGTGCCAGCAGCTTGGACACCCCATACGAGCAGTACTTC; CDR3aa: CASSLDTPYEQYF
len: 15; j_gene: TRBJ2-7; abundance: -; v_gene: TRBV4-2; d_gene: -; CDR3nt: TGTGCCAGCAGCCAAGATCTGAGGACACCGTACGAGCAGTACTTC; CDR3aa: CASSQDLRTPYEQYF
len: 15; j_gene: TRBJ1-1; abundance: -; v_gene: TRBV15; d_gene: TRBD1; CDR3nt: TGTGCCACCAGCAGAGAGACAGGGATGAACACTGAAGCTTTCTTT; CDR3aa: CATSRETGMNTEAFF
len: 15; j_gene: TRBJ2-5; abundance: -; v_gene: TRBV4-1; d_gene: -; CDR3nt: TGCGCCAGCAGCCTCCAGGCGGGGCGCCGGGAGACCCAGTACTTC; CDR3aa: CASSLQAGRRETQYF
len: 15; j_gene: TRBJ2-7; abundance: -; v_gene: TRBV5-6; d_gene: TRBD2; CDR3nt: TGTGCCAGCAGCTTGGCTCAGCGGGAGGGGGGCGAGCAGTACTTC; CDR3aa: CASSLAQREGGEQYF
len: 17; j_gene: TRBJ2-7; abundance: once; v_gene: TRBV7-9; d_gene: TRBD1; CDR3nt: TGTGCCAGCAGCTTAGACGCAGGGGGCCCTAGCTCCTACGAGCAGTACTTC; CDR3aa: CASSLDAGGPSSYEQYF
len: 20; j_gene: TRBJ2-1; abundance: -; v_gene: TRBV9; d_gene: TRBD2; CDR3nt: TGTGCCAGCAGCTCCCAACGGGGGCGGGAGGGTACTGGGGGATACAATGAGCAGTTCTTC; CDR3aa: CASSSQRGREGTGGYNEQFF
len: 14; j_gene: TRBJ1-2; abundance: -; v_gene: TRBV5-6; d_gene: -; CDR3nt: TGTGCCAGCAGCTTGGCCGAGAATAACTATGGCTACACCTTC; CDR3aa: CASSLAENNYGYTF
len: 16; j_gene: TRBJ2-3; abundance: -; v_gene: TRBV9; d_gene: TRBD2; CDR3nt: TGTGCCAGCAGCGGAGGGACTAGCGGGATGGTAGATACGCAGTATTTT; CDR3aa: CASSGGTSGMVDTQYF
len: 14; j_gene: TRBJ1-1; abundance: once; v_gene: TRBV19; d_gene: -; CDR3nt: TGTGCCAGTAGTATAGATTCTAGGGGACTTGAAGCTTTCTTT; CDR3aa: CASSIDSRGLEAFF
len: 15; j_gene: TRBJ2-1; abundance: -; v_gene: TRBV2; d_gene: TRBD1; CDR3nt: TGTGCCAGCAGTGCCGGGACAGGGCGTTACAATGAGCAGTTCTTC; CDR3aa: CASSAGTGRYNEQFF
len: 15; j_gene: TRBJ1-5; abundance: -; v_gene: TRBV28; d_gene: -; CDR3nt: TGTGCCAGCAGTGATGGACAGCCTTCCAATCAGCCCCAGCATTTT; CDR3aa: CASSDGQPSNQPQHF
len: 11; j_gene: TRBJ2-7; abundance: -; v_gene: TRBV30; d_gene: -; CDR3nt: TGTGCCTGGAGTCTAGGGGGCGAGCAGTACTTC; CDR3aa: CAWSLGGEQYF
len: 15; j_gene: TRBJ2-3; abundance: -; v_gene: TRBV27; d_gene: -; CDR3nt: TGTGCCAGCAGTCGAAGGGCTAGGAGGGCAGATACGCAGTATTTT; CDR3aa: CASSRRARRADTQYF
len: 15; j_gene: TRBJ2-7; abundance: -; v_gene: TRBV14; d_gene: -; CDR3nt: TGTGCCAGCAGCGCCGGGACTTCCTCGACTGACGAGCAGTACTTC; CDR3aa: CASSAGTSSTDEQYF
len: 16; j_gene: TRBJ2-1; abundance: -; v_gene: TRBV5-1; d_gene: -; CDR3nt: TGCGCCAGCAGCACTCTCCTGGGGGGTTCCTACAATGAGCAGTTCTTC; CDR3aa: CASSTLLGGSYNEQFF
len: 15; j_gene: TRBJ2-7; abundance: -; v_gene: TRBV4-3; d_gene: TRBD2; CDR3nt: TGCGCCAGCAGTCCCGGGACTAGCGGGAGTTACGAGCAGTACTTC; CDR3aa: CASSPGTSGSYEQYF
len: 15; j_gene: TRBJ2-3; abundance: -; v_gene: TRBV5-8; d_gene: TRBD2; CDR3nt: TGTGCCAGCAGCATAAGACTAGCGGGCAGGGATACGCAGTATTTT; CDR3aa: CASSIRLAGRDTQYF
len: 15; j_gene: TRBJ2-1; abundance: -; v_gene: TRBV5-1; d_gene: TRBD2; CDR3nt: TGCGCCAGCAGCTTGACTAGCGGGAGTGGCGATGAGCAGTTCTTC; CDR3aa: CASSLTSGSGDEQFF
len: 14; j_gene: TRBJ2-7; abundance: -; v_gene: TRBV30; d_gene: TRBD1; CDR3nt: TGTGCCTGGAGTTCGACAGGGTACTCCTACGAGCAGTACTTC; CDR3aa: CAWSSTGYSYEQYF
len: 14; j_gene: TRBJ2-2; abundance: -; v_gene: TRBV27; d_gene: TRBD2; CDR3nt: TGTGGCGTGACGGGACTACCCTTCACCGGGGAGCTGTTTTTT; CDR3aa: CGVTGLPFTGELFF
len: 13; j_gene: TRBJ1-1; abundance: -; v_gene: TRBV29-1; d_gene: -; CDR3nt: TGCAGCGTCCGGGGAACGACGAACACTGAAGCTTTCTTT; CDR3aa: CSVRGTTNTEAFF
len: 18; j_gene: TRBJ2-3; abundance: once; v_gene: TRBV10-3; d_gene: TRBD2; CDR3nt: TGTGCCATCAGGACTGGACTAGCGGGAGGGCCCGACGCAGATACGCAGTATTTT; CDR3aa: CAIRTGLAGGPDADTQYF
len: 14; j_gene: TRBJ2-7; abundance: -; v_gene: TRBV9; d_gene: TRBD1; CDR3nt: TGTGCCAGCAGCGTAGGGGACAGGGCCAACGAGCAGTACTTC; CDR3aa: CASSVGDRANEQYF
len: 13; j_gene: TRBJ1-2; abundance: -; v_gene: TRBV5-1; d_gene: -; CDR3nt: TGCGCCAGCAGCTCGGAGGGTCACTATGGCTACACCTTC; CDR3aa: CASSSEGHYGYTF
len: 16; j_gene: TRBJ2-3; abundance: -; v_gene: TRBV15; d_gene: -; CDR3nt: TGTGCCACCAGCAGAGGCGGCGGGCTACTCACAGATACGCAGTATTTT; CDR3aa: CATSRGGGLLTDTQYF
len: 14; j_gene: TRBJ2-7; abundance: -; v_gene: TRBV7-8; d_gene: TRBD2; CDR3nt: TGTGCCAGCAGCGGGGGACTAGTCTCCTACGAGCAGTACTTC; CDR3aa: CASSGGLVSYEQYF
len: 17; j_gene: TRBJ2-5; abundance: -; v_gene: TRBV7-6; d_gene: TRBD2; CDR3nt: TGTGCCAGCAGCTTTCTAGCGGGAGATGTATTCCAAGAGACCCAGTACTTC; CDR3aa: CASSFLAGDVFQETQYF